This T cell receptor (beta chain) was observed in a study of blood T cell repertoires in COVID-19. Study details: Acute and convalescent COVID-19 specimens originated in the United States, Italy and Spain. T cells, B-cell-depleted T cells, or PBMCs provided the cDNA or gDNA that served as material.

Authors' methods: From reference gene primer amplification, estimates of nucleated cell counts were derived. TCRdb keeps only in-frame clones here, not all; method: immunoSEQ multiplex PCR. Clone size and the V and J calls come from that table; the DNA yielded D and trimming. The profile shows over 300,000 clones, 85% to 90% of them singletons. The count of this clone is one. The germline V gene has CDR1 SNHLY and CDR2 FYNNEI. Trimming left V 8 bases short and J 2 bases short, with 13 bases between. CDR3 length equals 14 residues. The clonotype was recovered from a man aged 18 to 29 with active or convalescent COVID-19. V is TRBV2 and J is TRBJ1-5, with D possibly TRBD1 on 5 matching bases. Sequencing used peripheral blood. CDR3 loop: CASGGEGGNQPQHF. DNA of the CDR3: TGTGCCAGCGGGGGGGAGGGTGGCAATCAGCCCCAGCATTTT. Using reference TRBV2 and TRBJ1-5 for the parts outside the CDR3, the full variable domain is EPEVTQTPSHQVTQMGQEVILRCVPISNHLYFYWYRQILGQKVEFLVSFYNNEISEKSEIFDDQFSVERPDGSNFTLKIRSTKLEDSAMYFCASGGEGGNQPQHFGDGTRLSIL.